The 20 T cell receptor beta chains listed next were all sequenced from one sample in a study of T cells after yellow fever vaccination. TCRdb reprocessed the 5' RACE reads via MiXCR and lists one record per CDR3 protein. The sample contains approximately 600,000 distinct CDR3 sequences, around an eighth of which appear only once. The starting material was PBMCs, obtained on the day of the yellow fever booster vaccination. These receptor sequences come from a man between 25 and 39 years old who received the YFV17D yellow fever vaccine.

This chain connects TRBV7-2 to TRBJ2-7; a weak D match, TRBD1 (6 bases). This CDR3 is built from 12 residues. Germline V gene lookup returns CDR1 SGHTA and CDR2 FQGNSA. Deletions cut 6 bases from V and 8 bases from J, with 14 bases between. CDR3 sequence (DNA): TGTGCCAGCAGTCACAGGGAAGGCCAGCAGTACTTC. This codes for CASSHREGQQYF.

Many counts were recorded for this clonotype. This chain uses TRBV12-3 or TRBV12-4 with TRBJ2-2; D uncertain. The CDR3 sequence is 12 residues long. Trimming took 7 bases from V and 4 from J, leaving 7 bases between them. CDR3 sequence: CASNWGTGELFF. The DNA of the CDR3 is TGTGCCAGCAACTGGGGCACCGGGGAGCTGTTTTTT.

This CDR3 reads CSARDPLAGGPAGELFF. The CDR3 region has the DNA TGCAGTGCTAGAGACCCACTAGCGGGAGGACCCGCCGGGGAGCTGTTTTTT. The chain employs TRBV20-1 and TRBJ2-2; 12 bases agree with TRBD2. Germline loops: CDR1 DFQATT, CDR2 SNEGSKA (reference sequence). V lost 0 bases, J lost 6 bases, and 8 bases stayed unmatched. The CDR3 has 17 residues.

This clonotype was found many times. The V and J genes are TRBV12-3 or TRBV12-4 and TRBJ2-5, with D unresolved. The length of the CDR3 is 14 residues. V lost 4 bases and J lost 3, with 12 bases in between. The DNA for the CDR3 is TGTGCCAGCAGTTATTTGTCCGGAAAAGAGACCCAGTACTTC. Its translation is CASSYLSGKETQYF.

This chain connects TRBV9 to TRBJ2-3; tentative D call: TRBD2 (5 bases). The V gene lost 4 bases and the J gene lost 5 bases, with 14 bases spanning the gap. The CDR3 length is 14 residues. Looked up from germline, CDR1 is SGDLS and CDR2 is YYNGEE. The CDR3 region has the DNA TGTGCCAGCAGCCCCCCTAGCCCCGGAGATACGCAGTATTTT. This translates into CASSPPSPGDTQYF.

The rearrangement joins TRBV20-1 to TRBJ2-1, with D possibly being TRBD2 (5 bases). The germline CDR1 and CDR2 sequences are DFQATT and SNEGSKA (reference sequence). There are 12 residues in the CDR3. V was cut by 7 bases and J by 7 bases, with 14 bases left in between. CDR3 nucleotide sequence: TGCAGTGTGTACGGGGATAGTAATGAGCAGTTCTTC. This gives the protein CSVYGDSNEQFF.

V usage is TRBV9 and J usage is TRBJ2-1, with unresolved D. The CDR3 has 14 amino acids. The germline gives CDR1 SGDLS, CDR2 YYNGEE. Trimming took off 0 bases at V and 1 base at J, with 5 bases between the two ends. Here the CDR3 DNA reads TGTGCCAGCAGCGTAGGGGAATCCTACAATGAGCAGTTCTTC. Its protein is CASSVGESYNEQFF.

The V gene is TRBV28, the J gene TRBJ1-1; D gene uncertain. Germline loops: CDR1 MDHEN, CDR2 SYDVKM. V was trimmed by 7 bases and J by 6 bases, leaving 15 bases between them. This CDR3 spans 13 amino acids. The CDR3 bases are TGTGCCAGCAATCTTCGGGCACAGCCTGAAGCTTTCTTT. It encodes CASNLRAQPEAFF.

This chain joins TRBV5-5 and TRBJ1-5; 10 positions agree with TRBD1. V shed 4 bases, J shed 4 bases, and the junction held 5 bases outside the gene matches. The CDR3 has 15 amino acids. The germline CDR1 and CDR2 sequences are SGHKS and YYEKEE (reference sequence). In nucleotides, the CDR3 is TGTGCCAGCAGCATAGGGACAGGGGATAATCAGCCCCAGCATTTT. Residues: CASSIGTGDNQPQHF. The full variable domain, its missing parts supplied by reference TRBV5-5 and TRBJ1-5, is DAGVTQSPTHLIKTRGQQVTLRCSPISGHKSVSWYQQVLGQGPQFIFQYYEKEERGRGNFPDRFSARQFPNYSSELNVNALLLGDSALYLCASSIGTGDNQPQHFGDGTRLSIL.

This chain uses TRBV5-1 with TRBJ1-5, with D uncertain. Germline V CDR1 and CDR2: SGHRS, YFSETQ. V was clipped by 5 bases and J by 7 bases, with 13 bases between them. The CDR3 sequence is 13 residues long. In DNA form, the CDR3 reads TGCGCCAGCAGAGCTGGGGATAGCCAGCCCCAGCATTTT. It translates to CASRAGDSQPQHF.

This chain joins TRBV9 and TRBJ2-1; TRBD1 aligns across 7 bases. Germline CDR1 reads SGDLS; CDR2 reads YYNGEE. V lost 0 bases to trimming and J lost 2 bases; unmatched junction nucleotides: 2. CDR3 size: 15 residues. DNA of the CDR3: TGTGCCAGCAGCGTAGCAGGGACAGCCTACAATGAGCAGTTCTTC. Translated: CASSVAGTAYNEQFF. The whole variable domain, remainder taken from reference TRBV9 and TRBJ2-1, is DSGVTQTPKHLITATGQRVTLRCSPRSGDLSVYWYQQSLDQGLQFLIQYYNGEERAKGNILERFSAQQFPDLHSELNLSSLELGDSALYFCASSVAGTAYNEQFFGPGTRLTVL.

This clonotype came up once. The chain carries TRBV9 and TRBJ1-5; TRBD1 might be the D (5 bases). Looked up from germline, CDR1 is SGDLS and CDR2 is YYNGEE. Trimming pared 0 bases from V and 4 bases from J, leaving 5 bases between. The CDR3 extends over 13 amino acids. CDR3 nucleotide sequence: TGTGCCAGCAGCGTAGACAGGAATCAGCCCCAGCATTTT. Encoded protein: CASSVDRNQPQHF.

A few counts support this clonotype. This sequence joins TRBV18 and TRBJ2-1; 12 bases are shared with TRBD2. Germline CDR1 reads KGHSH; CDR2 reads LQKENI. V was clipped by 2 bases and J by 5 bases; unmatched bases: 7. The CDR3 spans 17 residues. CDR3 amino acids: CASSPALAGGQNNEQFF. The CDR3 DNA sequence: TGTGCCAGCTCACCAGCTCTAGCGGGAGGGCAAAACAATGAGCAGTTCTTC.

The chain couples TRBV6-2 or TRBV6-3 to TRBJ1-1; D not certain. Germline CDR1 is MNHEY and CDR2 is SVGEGT. The CDR3 spans 15 residues. V dropped 6 bases and J dropped 0 bases, with 14 bases sitting between them. CDR3 protein: CASSHPGWMNTEAFF. In DNA, the CDR3 is TGTGCCAGCAGCCACCCCGGCTGGATGAACACTGAAGCTTTCTTT.

The chain carries TRBV20-1 and TRBJ2-1; 8 nucleotides match TRBD2. The CDR3 is 14 amino acids. The junction had 7 bases not matched to a gene; V was cut back by 5 bases and J by 4 bases. Looked up from germline, CDR1 is DFQATT and CDR2 is SNEGSKA (reference sequence). CDR3 in DNA: TGCAGTGCTCCCCAACGGGGGGGGTACAATGAGCAGTTCTTC. Its protein product is CSAPQRGGYNEQFF.

This clonotype was counted only a few times. This chain uses TRBV20-1 with TRBJ2-3, with 12 bases lining up with TRBD2. V trimming: 1 base; J trimming: 2 bases; junction bases outside the gene matches: 7. This CDR3 has 17 residues. Germline CDR1 and CDR2: DFQATT and SNEGSKA (reference sequence). The CDR3 sequence: CSARGGGLAGHTDTQYF. CDR3 nucleotide sequence: TGCAGTGCTAGAGGCGGAGGACTAGCGGGACACACAGATACGCAGTATTTT.

This clonotype occurred a few times. The chain has TRBV7-2 and TRBJ2-5; D perhaps matches TRBD1 (5 bases). Germline V gene lookup returns CDR1 SGHTA and CDR2 FQGNSA. This CDR3 spans 15 amino acids. V was cut by 1 base and J by 2 bases, with 11 bases left in between. This chain's CDR3 is CASSLVRTLQETQYF. The CDR3 nucleotides are TGTGCCAGCAGCTTAGTTAGGACATTACAAGAGACCCAGTACTTC.

This clonotype has more than one count but fewer than ten. The chain employs TRBV12-3 or TRBV12-4 and TRBJ2-1; TRBD2 agrees at 10 bases. With V trimmed by 2 bases and J by 1 base, 8 bases remained unmatched. This CDR3 comprises 18 residues. The CDR3 spells CASSLSLAGAASYNEQFF. CDR3 bases: TGTGCCAGCAGTTTAAGCCTAGCGGGAGCAGCGTCCTACAATGAGCAGTTCTTC.

This clonotype was seen a handful of times. V gene TRBV20-1 combines with J gene TRBJ2-3, with no clear D. CDR1 is DFQATT, CDR2 SNEGSKA, per germline (reference sequence). V dropped 0 bases and J dropped 0 bases, with 19 bases sitting between them. The CDR3 runs to 18 residues. This chain's CDR3 is CSARDFAVPLPSTDTQYF. CDR3 DNA: TGCAGTGCTAGAGATTTCGCAGTCCCCCTGCCCAGCACAGATACGCAGTATTTT.

This clonotype was seen only a few times. The J gene is TRBJ2-1, the V gene TRBV5-1, with TRBD1 as a possible D gene (7 bases). The CDR3 has 14 amino acids. Trimming left V 4 bases short and J 6 bases short, with 14 bases between. Germline V lookup: CDR1 SGHRS, CDR2 YFSETQ. CDR3: CASSAGQTVNEQFF. The DNA for the CDR3 is TGCGCCAGCAGCGCGGGACAGACCGTCAATGAGCAGTTCTTC.